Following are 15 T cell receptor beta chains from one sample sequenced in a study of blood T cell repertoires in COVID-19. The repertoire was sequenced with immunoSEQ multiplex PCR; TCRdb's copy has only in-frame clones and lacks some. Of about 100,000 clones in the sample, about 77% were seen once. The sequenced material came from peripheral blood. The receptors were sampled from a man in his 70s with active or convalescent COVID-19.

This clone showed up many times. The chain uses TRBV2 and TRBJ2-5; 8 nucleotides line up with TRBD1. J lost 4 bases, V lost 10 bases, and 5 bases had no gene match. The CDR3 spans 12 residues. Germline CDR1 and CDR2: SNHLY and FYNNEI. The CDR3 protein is CATDRGIETQYF. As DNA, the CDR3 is TGTGCCACAGACAGGGGTATAGAGACCCAGTACTTC.

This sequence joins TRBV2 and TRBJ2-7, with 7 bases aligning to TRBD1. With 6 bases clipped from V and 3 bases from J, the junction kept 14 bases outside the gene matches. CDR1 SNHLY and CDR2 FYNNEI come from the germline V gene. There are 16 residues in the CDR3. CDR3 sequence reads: CASSELDRAFYYEQYF. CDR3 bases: TGTGCCAGCAGCGAGCTCGACAGGGCCTTTTACTACGAGCAGTACTTC.

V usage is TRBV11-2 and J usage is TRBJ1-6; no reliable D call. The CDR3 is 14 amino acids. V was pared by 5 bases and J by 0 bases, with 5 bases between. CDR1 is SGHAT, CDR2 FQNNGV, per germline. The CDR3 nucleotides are TGTGCCAGCAGCCCAGTCTCCTATAATTCACCCCTCCACTTT. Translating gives CASSPVSYNSPLHF.

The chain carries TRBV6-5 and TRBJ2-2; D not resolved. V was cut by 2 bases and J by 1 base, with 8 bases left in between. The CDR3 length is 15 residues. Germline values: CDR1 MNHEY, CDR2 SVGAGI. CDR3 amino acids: CASSYAIENTGELFF. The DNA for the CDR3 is TGTGCCAGCAGTTACGCGATAGAGAACACCGGGGAGCTGTTTTTT.

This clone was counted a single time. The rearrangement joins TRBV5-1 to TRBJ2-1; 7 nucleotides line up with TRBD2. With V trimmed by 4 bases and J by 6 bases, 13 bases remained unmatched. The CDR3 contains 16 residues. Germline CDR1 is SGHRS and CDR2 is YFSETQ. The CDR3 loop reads CASSPLGAGVSNEQFF. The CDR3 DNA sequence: TGCGCCAGCAGCCCGCTCGGGGCGGGAGTCTCCAATGAGCAGTTCTTC.

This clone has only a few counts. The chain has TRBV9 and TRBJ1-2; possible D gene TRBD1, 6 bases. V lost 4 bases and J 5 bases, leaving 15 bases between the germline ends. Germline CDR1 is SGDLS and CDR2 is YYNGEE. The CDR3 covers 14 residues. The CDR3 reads CASSSGAQGYGYTF. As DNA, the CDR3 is TGTGCCAGCAGCTCAGGTGCACAGGGATATGGCTACACCTTC.

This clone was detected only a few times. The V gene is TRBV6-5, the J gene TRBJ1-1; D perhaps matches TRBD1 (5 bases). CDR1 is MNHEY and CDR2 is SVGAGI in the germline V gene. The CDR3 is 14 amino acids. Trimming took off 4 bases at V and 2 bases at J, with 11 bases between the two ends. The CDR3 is CASSSQVRNTEAFF. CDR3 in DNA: TGTGCCAGCAGTTCACAGGTCCGAAACACTGAAGCTTTCTTT.

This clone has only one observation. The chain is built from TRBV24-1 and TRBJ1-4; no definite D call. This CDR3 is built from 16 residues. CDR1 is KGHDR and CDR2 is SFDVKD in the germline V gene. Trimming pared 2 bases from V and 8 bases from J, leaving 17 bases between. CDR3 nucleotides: TGTGCCACCAGTGATTCCTCGACCGGGTTTGGAGAAAAACTGTTTTTT. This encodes CATSDSSTGFGEKLFF.

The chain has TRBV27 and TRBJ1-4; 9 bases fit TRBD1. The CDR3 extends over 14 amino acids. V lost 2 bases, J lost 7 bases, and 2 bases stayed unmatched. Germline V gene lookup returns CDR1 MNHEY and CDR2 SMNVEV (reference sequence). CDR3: CASSLGTGREKLFF. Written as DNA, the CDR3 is TGTGCCAGCAGTTTAGGGACAGGGCGTGAAAAACTGTTTTTT.

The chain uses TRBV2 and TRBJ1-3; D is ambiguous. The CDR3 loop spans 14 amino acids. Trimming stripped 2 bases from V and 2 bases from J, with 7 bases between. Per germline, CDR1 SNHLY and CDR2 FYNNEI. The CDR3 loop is CASSERTAGNTIYF. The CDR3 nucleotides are TGTGCCAGCAGTGAAAGGACTGCTGGAAACACCATATATTTT.

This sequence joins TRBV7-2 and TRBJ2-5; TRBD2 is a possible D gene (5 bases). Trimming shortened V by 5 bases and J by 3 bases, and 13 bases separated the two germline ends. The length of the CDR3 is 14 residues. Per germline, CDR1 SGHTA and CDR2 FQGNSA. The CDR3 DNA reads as TGTGCCAGCAGCCTCGATCCGAGGGAAGAGACCCAGTACTTC. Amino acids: CASSLDPREETQYF.

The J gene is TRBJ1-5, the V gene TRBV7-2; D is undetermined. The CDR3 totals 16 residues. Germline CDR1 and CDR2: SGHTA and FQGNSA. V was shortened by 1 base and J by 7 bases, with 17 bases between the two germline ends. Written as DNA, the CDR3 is TGTGCCAGCAGCTTAGGGAGTTCGTTCCCTACCCAGCCCCAGCATTTT. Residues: CASSLGSSFPTQPQHF.

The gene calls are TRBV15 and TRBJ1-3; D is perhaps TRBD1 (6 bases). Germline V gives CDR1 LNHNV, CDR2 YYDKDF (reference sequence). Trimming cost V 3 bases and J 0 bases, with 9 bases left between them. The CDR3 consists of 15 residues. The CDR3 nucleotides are TGTGCCACCAGCAGGAGGGGGACCTCTGGAAACACCATATATTTT. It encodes CATSRRGTSGNTIYF. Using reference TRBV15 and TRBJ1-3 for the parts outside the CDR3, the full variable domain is DAMVIQNPRYQVTQFGKPVTLSCSQTLNHNVMYWYQQKSSQAPKLLFHYYDKDFNNEADTPDNFQSRRPNTSFCFLDIRSPGLGDTAMYLCATSRRGTSGNTIYFGEGSWLTVV.

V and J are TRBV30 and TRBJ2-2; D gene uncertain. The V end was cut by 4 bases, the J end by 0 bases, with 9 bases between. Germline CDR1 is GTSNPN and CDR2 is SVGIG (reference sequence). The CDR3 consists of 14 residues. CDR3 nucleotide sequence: TGTGCCTGGAACGTGGCTTCGAACACCGGGGAGCTGTTTTTT. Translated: CAWNVASNTGELFF.

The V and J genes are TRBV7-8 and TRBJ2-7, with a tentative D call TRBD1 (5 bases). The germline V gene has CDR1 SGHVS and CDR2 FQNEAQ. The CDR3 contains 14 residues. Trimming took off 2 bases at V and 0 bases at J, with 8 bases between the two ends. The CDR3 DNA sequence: TGTGCCAGCAGCTTAACAACAGGCTCCTACGAGCAGTACTTC. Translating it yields CASSLTTGSYEQYF.